The entry below describes one TCR beta chain. Germline assignment: CDR1 SGHRS and CDR2 YFSETQ. The length of the CDR3 is 14 residues. Trimming pared 1 base from V and 5 bases from J, leaving 12 bases between. This specimen belongs to a study of T cells in Graves' hyperthyroidism and ophthalmopathy. Ophthalmopathy patients all had a Clinical Activity Score of at least 3, a NOSPECS grade of at least 4 and disease under 3 months old. TCR beta CDR3 region amplification was performed from RNA transcripts. TCR CDR3 underwent first-round RT-PCR with the HTBI primer set. TCRdb called the multiplex PCR reads again in MiXCR, with one record for every CDR3 protein. The sample has 500,000 or so distinct CDR3 sequences; more than 15% are singletons.

The chain joins TRBV5-1 to TRBJ1-1; perhaps TRBD1 as D (5 bases). Input material: blood. The clonotype comes from a woman younger than 45 with Graves' ophthalmopathy. The CDR3 loop reads CASSLRGLRTEAFF. In nucleotides, the CDR3 is TGCGCCAGCAGCTTGAGGGGTCTACGGACTGAAGCTTTCTTT.